Reported below is one T cell receptor (beta chain). The antigen it recognizes is unknown. One base away there is no much larger clone; base qualities are not given. The sample belongs to a study of T-cell reconstitution after alpha-beta-depleted transplantation in children (dated by TCRdb to between 2015 and 2016). Study-level background: The study quantitatively tracked T-cell immune reconstitution after TCRalphabeta/CD19-depleted allogeneic hematopoietic cell transplantation in children using TCR repertoire profiling.

V and J are truncated by 4 bases and 7 bases respectively, leaving an intervening sequence of 8 bases. From the cysteine through the phenylalanine, the CDR3 covers 11 amino acids. This entry keeps only the CDR3 DNA: 33 bases, framed from base 1. The CDR1 and CDR2 encoded by the germline V gene are SGHRS and YFSETQ. Libraries came from PCR. Sequencing was carried out with an Illumina HiSeq 2500. TCR libraries were prepared with molecular barcoding, using unique molecular identifiers to normalize TCRbeta repertoire quantification. The public reads were reanalyzed by TCRdb: fastp trimming at Q25, MiXCR alignment, in-frame beta chains only. Every distinct CDR3 protein forms one entry, paired with its most common genes and DNA. The sample profile shows approximately 400,000 distinct CDR3 sequences; 9.5% to 13% of them were found once. The ten most abundant clones make up about 5% of the sample.

The rearrangement joined TRBV5-1 to TRBJ1-1; possibly the D gene is TRBD1, per 6 matching bases. The sequencing here drew on PBMCs from the stem cell graft donor, taken from the stem cell graft. This TCR was sampled from a human donor who donated a stem cell graft to a child with acute myeloid leukemia. The nucleotide sequence is given as TGCGCCAGCAGCGAACAGGGTGAAGCTTTCTTT. Its coded protein is CASSEQGEAFF.